The source of this TCR beta chain is a study of cytomegalovirus exposure and HLA in healthy donors. Study outcomes and limitations: A likely sequencing artifact accounted for one observed cluster of highly shared sequence variants. Earlier analysis found most TCR beta V segments productive about 87% or about 30% of the time. The study flagged approximately 180 TCR beta chains as cytomegalovirus-associated. The authors confirmed in vitro that a few CMV-associated chains were specific for CMV antigens.

On this clone: Its antigen is as yet unknown.

The ends were cut back, 6 bases at V and 4 bases at J, with 12 bases in the middle. CDR3 length equals 14 residues. Per the germline V gene, CDR1 is LGHNT and CDR2 is FRNRAP. The PCR was carried out with 60 Vbeta primers and 13 Jbeta primers. Sequencing was performed with immunoSEQ multiplex PCR; in TCRdb, only in-frame clones are kept and a portion is missing. The sample includes more than 110,000 clones, 60% to 85% of them seen just once. This clonotype was sampled from a male donor in good health and CMV-seronegative. The sample taken for sequencing was PBMCs. The chain links TRBV12-5 to TRBJ1-4, with D tentatively TRBD1 (6 bases). CDR3 nucleotide sequence: TGTGCTAGTGGCACTCAGGGGTATAATGAAAAACTGTTTTTT. Protein product: CASGTQGYNEKLFF.